Reported below is one T cell receptor (beta chain). Sequenced by immunoSEQ multiplex PCR; TCRdb stores in-frame clones only, minus some. The repertoire holds some 97,000 clones, with approximately 91% as singletons. These data are taken from a study of OX40 agonist ivuxolimab in advanced cancers. V lost 5 bases and J 1 base, leaving 8 bases between the germline ends. CDR1 and CDR2 from the germline V gene are SGHTA and FQGTGA. This CDR3 region has 13 residues. This clonotype was sampled from an adult with an advanced solid tumor such as melanoma, head and neck, liver or kidney cancer. The chain is built from TRBV7-3 and TRBJ2-5; tentative D call: TRBD2 (5 bases). The specimen was CD4+ or CD8+ T cells sorted from blood, collected in a trial of the OX40 agonist ivuxolimab. DNA for the CDR3: TGTGCCAGCAGCAGGACTGTCCAAGAGACCCAGTACTTC. This translates into CASSRTVQETQYF.